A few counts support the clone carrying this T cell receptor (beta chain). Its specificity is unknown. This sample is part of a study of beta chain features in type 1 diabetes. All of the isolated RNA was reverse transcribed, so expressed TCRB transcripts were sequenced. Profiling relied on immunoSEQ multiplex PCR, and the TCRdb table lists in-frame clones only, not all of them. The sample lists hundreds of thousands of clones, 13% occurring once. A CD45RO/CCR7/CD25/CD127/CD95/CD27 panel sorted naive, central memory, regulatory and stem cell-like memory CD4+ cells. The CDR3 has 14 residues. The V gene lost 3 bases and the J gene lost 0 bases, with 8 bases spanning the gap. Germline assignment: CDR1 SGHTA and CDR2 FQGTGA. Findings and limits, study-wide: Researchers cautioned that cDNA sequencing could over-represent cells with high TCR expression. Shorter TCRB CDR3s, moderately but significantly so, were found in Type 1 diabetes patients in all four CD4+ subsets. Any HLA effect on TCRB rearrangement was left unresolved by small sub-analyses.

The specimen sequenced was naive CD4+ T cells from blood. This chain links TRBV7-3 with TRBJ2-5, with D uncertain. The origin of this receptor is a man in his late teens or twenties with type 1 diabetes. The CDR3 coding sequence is TGTGCCAGCAGCTTGGGATACCACCAAGAGACCCAGTACTTC. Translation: CASSLGYHQETQYF.